The 5 T cell receptor beta chains below come from one sample, sequenced in a study of T cell repertoires in cytomegalovirus infection. TCRdb re-called the reads through MiXCR, storing one row per CDR3 protein. The sample carries 750,000 to 950,000 distinct CDR3 sequences, 25% to 30% recorded once. For these TCRs, the target antigens are not known. The sequences come from cultured CD8+ T cells from PBMCs, collected from culture after CMV antigen stimulation. The receptors originated from a human donor in good health (CMV status not recorded). Some clones in this sample may be carry-over from other donors' samples.

This clonotype was found a few times. This chain connects TRBV27 to TRBJ1-2; 9 bases line up with TRBD1. Germline values: CDR1 MNHEY, CDR2 SMNVEV (reference sequence). V lost 3 bases, J lost 8 bases, and 10 bases stayed unmatched. The CDR3 is 15 amino acids. The CDR3 DNA reads as TGTGCCAGCAGTTTGGGACAGGGTACCTCTGGCGGCTACACCTTC. Protein: CASSLGQGTSGGYTF.

Points on this clonotype: One end of the junction fails to match germline, which may point to a read error. The rearrangement joins TRBV7-8 to TRBJ1-4; no definite D call. Germline CDR1 and CDR2: SGHVS and FQNEAQ. The CDR3 is made up of 14 amino acids. In DNA, the CDR3 is TGTGGCAGCAGCTATGTGCCAACTAATGAAAAACTGTTTTTT. It encodes CGSSYVPTNEKLFF.

J is TRBJ2-6 and V is TRBV3-1, with 9 bases fitting TRBD2. Germline trimming cut 3 bases from V and 0 bases from J; bases unmatched to any gene: 6. CDR1 and CDR2 (germline): LGHDT, YNNKEL (reference sequence). This CDR3 comprises 18 residues. The CDR3 DNA is TGTGCCAGCAGCCATTCACTAGCGGGCATCTCTGGGGCCAACGTCCTGACTTTC. It is translated as CASSHSLAGISGANVLTF.

V and J are TRBV19 and TRBJ2-3; 10 positions agree with TRBD2. Trimming took 2 bases from V and 2 from J; bases not matched to a gene: 4. Germline V gives CDR1 LNHDA, CDR2 SQIVND (reference sequence). The CDR3 has 16 amino acids. Written as DNA, the CDR3 is TGTGCCAGTAGTATACTAGCGGGGGCCCCCACAGATACGCAGTATTTT. This codes for CASSILAGAPTDTQYF.

The chain is built from TRBV27 and TRBJ2-7; no clear D. Trimming left V 5 bases short and J 6 bases short, with 14 bases between. CDR3 length: 13 residues. Germline values: CDR1 MNHEY, CDR2 SMNVEV (reference sequence). The CDR3 region is CASSPPGWLEQYF. The CDR3 DNA sequence: TGTGCCAGCAGTCCTCCCGGTTGGCTCGAGCAGTACTTC.